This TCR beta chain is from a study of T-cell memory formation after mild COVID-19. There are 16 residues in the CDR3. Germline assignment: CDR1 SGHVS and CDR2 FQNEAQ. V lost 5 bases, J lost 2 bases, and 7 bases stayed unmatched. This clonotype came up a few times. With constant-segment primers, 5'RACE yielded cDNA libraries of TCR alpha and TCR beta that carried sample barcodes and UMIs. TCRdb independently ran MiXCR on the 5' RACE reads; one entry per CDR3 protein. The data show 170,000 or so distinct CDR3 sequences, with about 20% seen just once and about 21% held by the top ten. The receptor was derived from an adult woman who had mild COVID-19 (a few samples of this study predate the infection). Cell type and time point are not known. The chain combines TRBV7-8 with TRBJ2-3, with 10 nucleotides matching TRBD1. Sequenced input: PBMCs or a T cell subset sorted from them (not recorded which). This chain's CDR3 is CASSIGTGDYTDTQYF. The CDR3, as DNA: TGTGCCAGCAGCATTGGGACAGGGGATTACACAGATACGCAGTATTTT.